Following are 2 T cell receptor beta chains from one sample sequenced in a study of T cells in Graves' hyperthyroidism and ophthalmopathy. Amplification yielded TCR beta CDR3 regions, with RNA transcripts as the source. The HTBI set primed first-round TCR CDR3 RT-PCR. Using its own MiXCR run on the multiplex PCR reads, TCRdb lists one record per CDR3 protein. Found here are hundreds of thousands of distinct CDR3 sequences, roughly a sixth of them singletons; the top ten hold over 15%. The sequencing input was blood. The source is a woman aged 50 to 60 with Graves' hyperthyroidism that later progressed to Graves' ophthalmopathy.

This clonotype was detected ten times or more. The V gene is TRBV12-3 or TRBV12-4, the J gene TRBJ2-7; 9 bases align to TRBD2. CDR3 length equals 14 residues. Germline trimming cut 6 bases from V and 5 bases from J; bases unmatched to any gene: 8. In nucleotides, the CDR3 is TGTGCCAGCAGGGAGGGACTAGCCTTAGACGAGCAGTACTTC. Its translation: CASREGLALDEQYF.

This clonotype showed up just a few times. The chain joins TRBV2 to TRBJ2-5; TRBD2 agrees at 14 bases. V lost 6 bases and J lost 5; bases outside the gene matches: 8. The CDR3 has 16 residues. Germline lookup yields CDR1 SNHLY and CDR2 FYNNEI. CDR3 in DNA: TGTGCCAGCAGGACTAGCGGGGGGGCCGGTCATGAGACCCAGTACTTC. Protein product: CASRTSGGAGHETQYF.